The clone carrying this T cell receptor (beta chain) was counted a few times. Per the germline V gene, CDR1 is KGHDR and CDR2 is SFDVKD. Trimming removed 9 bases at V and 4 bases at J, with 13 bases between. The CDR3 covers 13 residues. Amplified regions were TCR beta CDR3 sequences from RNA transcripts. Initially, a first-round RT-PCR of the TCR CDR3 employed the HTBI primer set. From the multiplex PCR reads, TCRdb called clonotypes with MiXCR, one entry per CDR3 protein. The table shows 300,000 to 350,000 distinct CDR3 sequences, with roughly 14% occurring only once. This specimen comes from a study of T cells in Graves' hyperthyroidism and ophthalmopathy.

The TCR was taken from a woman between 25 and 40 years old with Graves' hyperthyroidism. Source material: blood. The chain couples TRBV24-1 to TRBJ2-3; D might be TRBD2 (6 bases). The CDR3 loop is CATQTGEADTQYF. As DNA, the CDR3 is TGTGCCACCCAAACGGGGGAGGCAGATACGCAGTATTTT.